A selection of T cell receptor beta chains follows, all from one sample in a study of blood T cell repertoires in COVID-19. Profiled with immunoSEQ multiplex PCR; TCRdb holds only in-frame clones, not every one. This repertoire shows about 210,000 clones, about 91% found once; its top ten account for 9% to 12%. The sample consisted of PBMCs or T cells enriched from blood (not recorded which). The receptor set was obtained from a man aged 18 to 30 with acute COVID-19. Both conserved end residues are part of each CDR3. Each record gives: D gene, J gene, V gene, clone size, CDR3 protein, CDR3 DNA. A D gene is named only where the DNA matches it firmly. Size is stated for part of the rows, as once, few or many counts, or as a class when the clone is expanded.

d_call: NA; j_call: TRBJ2-7; v_call: TRBV19; clone_size: few; cdr3_aa: CASRATGSSYEQYF; cdr3_nt: TGTGCCAGTAGGGCGACCGGGTCGAGCTACGAGCAGTACTTC
d_call: NA; j_call: TRBJ1-2; v_call: TRBV20-1; clone_size: few; cdr3_aa: CSASEAGDYGYTF; cdr3_nt: TGCAGTGCTAGTGAGGCAGGGGACTATGGCTACACCTTC
d_call: NA; j_call: TRBJ1-3; v_call: TRBV2; clone_size: NA; cdr3_aa: CASSVSGGNTIYF; cdr3_nt: TGTGCCAGCAGTGTATCAGGGGGAAACACCATATATTTT
d_call: NA; j_call: TRBJ1-1; v_call: TRBV6-2/TRBV6-3; clone_size: NA; cdr3_aa: CASSSLLGNTEAFF; cdr3_nt: TGTGCCAGCAGTTCCCTACTTGGGAACACTGAAGCTTTCTTT
d_call: NA; j_call: TRBJ2-1; v_call: TRBV12-5; clone_size: NA; cdr3_aa: CASGLNMGDEQFF; cdr3_nt: TGTGCTAGTGGTTTGAATATGGGAGATGAGCAGTTCTTC
d_call: NA; j_call: TRBJ2-7; v_call: TRBV4-3; clone_size: NA; cdr3_aa: CASSQDLQSRVNEQYF; cdr3_nt: TGCGCCAGCAGCCAAGACCTCCAAAGCCGAGTGAACGAGCAGTACTTC
d_call: TRBD1; j_call: TRBJ1-5; v_call: TRBV7-2; clone_size: NA; cdr3_aa: CASSQTGENQPQHF; cdr3_nt: TGTGCCAGCAGCCAGACAGGGGAAAATCAGCCCCAGCATTTT
d_call: NA; j_call: TRBJ1-2; v_call: TRBV28; clone_size: once; cdr3_aa: CASSRDSSFNYGYTF; cdr3_nt: TGTGCCAGCAGCCGCGACAGCAGCTTTAACTATGGCTACACCTTC
d_call: NA; j_call: TRBJ2-7; v_call: TRBV7-2; clone_size: few; cdr3_aa: CASTPQQGSYEQYF; cdr3_nt: TGTGCCAGCACCCCCCAACAGGGTTCCTACGAGCAGTACTTC
d_call: NA; j_call: TRBJ1-2; v_call: TRBV4-2; clone_size: NA; cdr3_aa: CASSQDKRAAYGYTF; cdr3_nt: TGTGCCAGCAGCCAAGATAAGCGGGCCGCATATGGCTACACCTTC
d_call: NA; j_call: TRBJ2-1; v_call: TRBV11-2; clone_size: NA; cdr3_aa: CASSPPRTGLSYNEQFF; cdr3_nt: TGTGCCAGCAGCCCACCACGGACTGGGCTCTCCTACAATGAGCAGTTCTTC
d_call: TRBD1; j_call: TRBJ2-7; v_call: TRBV19; clone_size: NA; cdr3_aa: CASSILNPGQDQNSYEQYF; cdr3_nt: TGTGCCAGTAGTATATTGAACCCGGGACAGGACCAAAACTCCTACGAGCAGTACTTC
d_call: TRBD1; j_call: TRBJ2-7; v_call: TRBV28; clone_size: NA; cdr3_aa: CASRVSTGRNEQYF; cdr3_nt: TGTGCCAGCAGGGTATCGACAGGGAGAAACGAGCAGTACTTC
d_call: NA; j_call: TRBJ2-1; v_call: TRBV30; clone_size: NA; cdr3_aa: CANQPGTYNEQFF; cdr3_nt: TGTGCCAACCAACCGGGGACTTACAATGAGCAGTTCTTC
d_call: TRBD1; j_call: TRBJ1-2; v_call: TRBV28; clone_size: NA; cdr3_aa: CASSLGQATNYGYTF; cdr3_nt: TGTGCCAGCAGTTTAGGACAGGCAACAAACTATGGCTACACCTTC
d_call: TRBD1; j_call: TRBJ1-5; v_call: TRBV11-2; clone_size: NA; cdr3_aa: CASSETGTEQPQHF; cdr3_nt: TGTGCCAGCAGCGAGACAGGGACGGAGCAGCCCCAGCATTTT
d_call: NA; j_call: TRBJ1-2; v_call: TRBV3-1/TRBV3-2; clone_size: once; cdr3_aa: CASSTRTAGGYGYTF; cdr3_nt: TGTGCCAGCAGCACTAGGACCGCCGGGGGGTATGGCTACACCTTC